A single sample gave rise to the 8 T cell receptor beta chains below, sequenced in a study of blood T cell repertoires in COVID-19. Method: immunoSEQ multiplex PCR; TCRdb's copy keeps in-frame clones and lacks some. The sample lists hundreds of thousands of clones; almost 90% were seen once. The sequenced sample was peripheral blood. These receptors were taken from a woman in her thirties with COVID-19, enrolled during active disease.

The V gene is TRBV9, the J gene TRBJ1-2; TRBD1 matches at 7 bases. Germline V gene data show CDR1 as SGDLS and CDR2 as YYNGEE. The CDR3 runs 14 residues. Unmatched junction bases numbered 8, after V lost 4 bases and J lost 5 bases. The CDR3 DNA reads as TGTGCCAGCAGCCCCGCCCCGGGACAGTATGGCTACACCTTC. Translation: CASSPAPGQYGYTF.

The V gene is TRBV5-6, the J gene TRBJ1-1; TRBD1 matches 9 bases. Germline V gives CDR1 SGHDT, CDR2 YYEEEE. The CDR3 extends over 13 amino acids. Germline trimming cut 5 bases from V and 5 bases from J; bases unmatched to any gene: 4. The CDR3 reads CASSWDRATEAFF. The CDR3 DNA reads TGTGCCAGCAGTTGGGACAGGGCGACTGAAGCTTTCTTT.

V usage is TRBV28 and J usage is TRBJ1-2, with a tentative D call TRBD1 (6 bases). Per germline, CDR1 MDHEN and CDR2 SYDVKM. CDR3 size: 15 residues. V was cut by 3 bases and J by 4 bases, with 15 bases left in between. CDR3 sequence reads: CASSFHRQDSYGYTF. The CDR3 bases are TGTGCCAGCAGTTTTCACCGACAGGACAGCTATGGCTACACCTTC.

The chain combines TRBV4-1 with TRBJ2-1, with TRBD2 matching over 8 bases. The CDR3 sequence is 16 residues long. V was pared by 0 bases and J by 4 bases, with 5 bases of the junction left unmatched. Germline V gene lookup returns CDR1 MGHRA and CDR2 YSYEKL. The CDR3 DNA reads TGCGCCAGCAGCCAAGAAGCAGCTAGCGGGTACAATGAGCAGTTCTTC. Its protein product is CASSQEAASGYNEQFF.

The sample holds one count of this clone. The rearrangement uses TRBV5-1 and TRBJ2-4; D is perhaps TRBD2 (6 bases). V dropped 0 bases and J dropped 8 bases, with 15 bases sitting between them. The CDR3 loop spans 15 amino acids. Germline CDR1 is SGHRS and CDR2 is YFSETQ. CDR3 sequence reads: CASSLVGGTRDIQYF. The CDR3 bases are TGCGCCAGCAGCTTGGTTGGGGGGACCAGGGACATTCAGTACTTC.

The chain employs TRBV6-5 and TRBJ1-6; 7 nucleotides align to TRBD1. Germline V CDR1 and CDR2: MNHEY, SVGAGI. The CDR3 runs to 14 residues. Losses at the gene ends were 6 bases for V and 5 bases for J; bases not matched to a gene: 4. In nucleotides, the CDR3 is TGTGCCAGCAGACGGACAGGAAATAATTCACCCCTCCACTTT. As protein: CASRRTGNNSPLHF.

This chain joins TRBV27 and TRBJ2-7; no firm D call. The germline V and J ends were trimmed by 3 bases and 6 bases, with 9 bases remaining between them. CDR3 length: 12 residues. CDR1 MNHEY and CDR2 SMNVEV come from the germline V gene (reference sequence). The DNA of the CDR3 is TGTGCCAGCAGTTTCCTGGGCCGCGAGCAGTACTTC. Residues: CASSFLGREQYF.

V is TRBV11-3 and J is TRBJ1-1; 9 bases match TRBD1. V shed 4 bases, J shed 3 bases, and the junction held 3 bases outside the gene matches. The V gene's germline CDR1 is SGHNT and CDR2 YENEEA. There are 14 residues in the CDR3. The CDR3 reads CASSSGQGHTEAFF. As DNA, the CDR3 is TGTGCCAGCAGCTCCGGACAGGGGCACACTGAAGCTTTCTTT.